Listed here is a single TCR beta chain. A much larger clone sits a single nucleotide away, making a read error possible. The sample holds other DNA sequences that translate to the same CDR3. In germline, CDR1 is LNHDA, CDR2 SQIVND (reference sequence). The CDR3 is 14 amino acids. This table comes from immunoSEQ multiplex PCR, and its TCRdb copy is limited to in-frame clones, with some not included. The sample records tens of thousands of clones, 65% to 85% being singletons. The record originates from a study of control samples from healthy donors and cancer patients. Sequences were obtained from PBMCs. The rearrangement links TRBV19 to TRBJ2-2; 7 nucleotides line up with TRBD1. The source is a man between 65 and 79 years old with lung cancer. CDR3 nucleotides: TGCGCCAGTAGTACTGGACAGGACACCGGGGAGCTGTTTTTT. Translation gives CASSTGQDTGELFF.